This T cell receptor beta chain derives from a study of shared clonotypes between healthy human individuals. Study-level points and caveats: Four donors shared about 4.5% of their naive CD4 clonotypes.

The assay was immunoSEQ multiplex PCR, and TCRdb's table has in-frame clones only and misses some. The table has approximately 1.5 million clones, approximately 98% seen once. Everyone who donated was a Caucasian adult who lived in Nashville, Tennessee. This clone was detected once. Its antigen is not known. The source is a man aged 25 to 45 in good health. Sample: naive CD4+ T cells sorted from blood. Subset meaning: CD45RA+ positively selected.

The DNA for the CDR3 is TGCGCCAGCCGAAGGACACTCTCCTACAATGAGCAGTTCTTC. Residues: CASRRTLSYNEQFF. V is TRBV5-1 and J is TRBJ2-1; D might be TRBD1 (5 bases). The ends were cut back, 7 bases at V and 0 bases at J, with 11 bases in the middle. This CDR3 region has 14 residues. Looked up from germline, CDR1 is SGHRS and CDR2 is YFSETQ. Based on the CDR3 plus reference TRBV5-1 and TRBJ2-1, the full variable domain is KAGVTQTPRYLIKTRGQQVTLSCSPISGHRSVSWYQQTPGQGLQFLFEYFSETQRNKGNFPGRFSGRQFSNSRSEMNVSTLELGDSALYLCASRRTLSYNEQFFGPGTRLTVL.